The 18 T cell receptor beta chains listed next were all sequenced from one sample in a study of human T cells and chemical hapten exposure. TCRdb processed the RACE reads anew with MiXCR; each CDR3 protein has one entry. The sample holds more than 60,000 distinct CDR3 sequences; 8.6% are singletons and the top ten take roughly 1.5%. As for time point: healthy volunteer bleed at 6 weeks. Researchers extracted total RNA from unfractionated whole blood. Sequences were obtained from whole blood. All receptors derive from a male donor in good health. Some clones in this sample may be carry-over from other donors' samples.

This clonotype has just a few counts. The chain recombines TRBV12-3 or TRBV12-4 with TRBJ2-2; 10 bases align to TRBD1. With 5 bases clipped from V and 4 bases from J, the junction kept 10 bases outside the gene matches. The CDR3 loop spans 17 amino acids. CDR3 loop: CASSARDRGRTTGELFF. DNA for the CDR3: TGTGCCAGCAGTGCCCGGGACAGGGGTCGGACCACCGGGGAGCTGTTTTTT.

The chain uses TRBV2 and TRBJ2-4; D is uncertain. Trimming removed 6 bases at V and 0 bases at J, with 15 bases between. This CDR3 comprises 16 residues. Per the germline V gene, CDR1 is SNHLY and CDR2 is FYNNEI. As DNA, the CDR3 is TGTGCCAGCAGCCAGACATCACCCCTAGCCAAAAACATTCAGTACTTC. Encoded protein: CASSQTSPLAKNIQYF.

This clonotype was observed a few times. The chain recombines TRBV20-1 with TRBJ2-1, with a tentative D call TRBD2 (5 bases). The CDR3 has 17 amino acids. Germline CDR1 DFQATT, CDR2 SNEGSKA (reference sequence). The V end lost 3 bases, the J end lost 9 bases, and 27 bases lay between the germline ends. CDR3 amino acids: CSARALMRAAASGEQFF. CDR3 in DNA: TGCAGTGCTAGGGCCCTGATGCGGGCGGCTGCCTCTGGTGAGCAGTTCTTC.

This clonotype was recorded a few times. This rearrangement joins TRBV20-1 to TRBJ2-3, with D perhaps assigned TRBD1 or TRBD2 (6 bases each). Germline assignment: CDR1 DFQATT and CDR2 SNEGSKA (reference sequence). Trimming left V 3 bases short and J 7 bases short, with 11 bases between. CDR3 length equals 12 residues. CDR3 DNA: TGCAGTGCTAGGAGGGGGGCTAATACGCAGTATTTT. It specifies CSARRGANTQYF.

This clonotype was detected only a few times. The chain uses TRBV6-5 and TRBJ2-3; possibly TRBD2 for D (5 bases). Trimming shortened V by 6 bases and J by 1 base, and 8 bases separated the two germline ends. Germline lookup yields CDR1 MNHEY and CDR2 SVGAGI. CDR3 length: 13 residues. As DNA, the CDR3 is TGTGCCAGCAGGAGGACTCGCACAGATACGCAGTATTTT. This codes for CASRRTRTDTQYF.

This clonotype was observed a handful of times. The V gene is TRBV7-6, the J gene TRBJ1-3; D uncertain. The CDR3 runs 15 residues. Germline V CDR1 and CDR2: SGHVS, FNYEAQ. The ends were cut back, 5 bases at V and 0 bases at J, with 11 bases in the middle. The CDR3 protein is CASSQDGRSGNTIYF. The CDR3 nucleotides read TGTGCCAGCAGCCAGGACGGTCGCTCTGGAAACACCATATATTTT.

V is TRBV20-1 and J is TRBJ2-1, with 8 bases identical to TRBD1. With V trimmed by 2 bases and J by 1 base, 1 base remained unmatched. The germline gives CDR1 DFQATT, CDR2 SNEGSKA (reference sequence). The CDR3 sequence is 14 residues long. In nucleotides, the CDR3 is TGCAGTGCTAGACGACAGGGGTCCTACAATGAGCAGTTCTTC. As protein: CSARRQGSYNEQFF.

This clonotype has a handful of counts. The rearrangement joins TRBV7-3 to TRBJ2-6; 7 nucleotides match TRBD1. Germline V gives CDR1 SGHTA, CDR2 FQGTGA. The junction had 4 bases not matched to a gene; V was cut back by 2 bases and J by 0 bases. This CDR3 comprises 17 residues. CDR3 in amino acids: CASSLDRVLSGANVLTF. The DNA for the CDR3 is TGTGCCAGCAGCTTAGACAGGGTCCTCTCTGGGGCCAACGTCCTGACTTTC. The entire variable domain, with the rest obtained from reference TRBV7-3 and TRBJ2-6, is as follows: GAGVSQTPSNKVTEKGKYVELRCDPISGHTALYWYRQSLGQGPEFLIYFQGTGAADDSGLPNDRFFAVRPEGSVSTLKIQRTERGDSAVYLCASSLDRVLSGANVLTFGAGSRLTVL.

This clonotype appeared a few times. The chain links TRBV12-3 or TRBV12-4 to TRBJ2-3, with 7 nucleotides matching TRBD1. This CDR3 has 15 amino acids. Losses at the gene ends were 4 bases for V and 4 bases for J; bases not matched to a gene: 8. Written as DNA, the CDR3 is TGTGCCAGCAGTTCGACAGGGAGATACCCAGATACGCAGTATTTT. It yields the protein CASSSTGRYPDTQYF.

V and J are TRBV12-3 or TRBV12-4 and TRBJ2-7, with 9 bases fitting TRBD2. The ends lost 1 base at V and 2 bases at J; junction bases unmatched: 6. The CDR3 spans 16 residues. CDR3 sequence (DNA): TGTGCCAGCAGTTTAGGGTTAGCGGGGGCCCCCTACGAGCAGTACTTC. The encoded protein is CASSLGLAGAPYEQYF.

This clonotype was recorded once. The V and J genes are TRBV7-9 and TRBJ2-5; D not resolved. From germline, CDR1 is SEHNR and CDR2 FQNEAQ (reference sequence). There are 15 residues in the CDR3. Trimming removed 2 bases at V and 1 base at J, with 11 bases between. The DNA of the CDR3 is TGTGCCAGCAGCTTAAATGAACACCTCCAAGAGACCCAGTACTTC. Its protein is CASSLNEHLQETQYF.

V and J are TRBV3-1 and TRBJ2-3; the D gene is possibly TRBD1 (5 bases). The CDR3 extends over 15 amino acids. The V gene's germline CDR1 is LGHDT and CDR2 YNNKEL (reference sequence). Trimming took off 2 bases at V and 1 base at J, with 10 bases between the two ends. The CDR3 sequence: CASSQTGPGTDTQYF. The DNA for the CDR3 is TGTGCCAGCAGCCAAACAGGTCCGGGCACAGATACGCAGTATTTT.

This clonotype turned up a few times. V and J are TRBV25-1 and TRBJ2-3, with TRBD2 as a possible D gene (6 bases). Germline V lookup: CDR1 MGHDK, CDR2 SYGVNS. The ends were cut back, 6 bases at V and 4 bases at J, with 20 bases in the middle. This CDR3 is 16 amino acids long. As DNA, the CDR3 is TGTGCCAGCAGGCCACCGGGACTTTACGCGCCAGATACGCAGTATTTT. Its protein product is CASRPPGLYAPDTQYF.

This clonotype was seen ten or more times. V usage is TRBV9 and J usage is TRBJ2-3, with 10 bases identical to TRBD2. Germline V CDR1 and CDR2: SGDLS, YYNGEE. V shed 0 bases, J shed 1 base, and the junction held 2 bases outside the gene matches. The CDR3 spans 16 residues. As DNA, the CDR3 is TGTGCCAGCAGCGTAGGCCTAGCGGGGGGCACAGATACGCAGTATTTT. Its translation is CASSVGLAGGTDTQYF.

The rearrangement joins TRBV20-1 to TRBJ2-2; D is ambiguous. Germline values: CDR1 DFQATT, CDR2 SNEGSKA (reference sequence). The CDR3 length is 15 residues. V was clipped by 4 bases and J by 3 bases, with 15 bases between them. The CDR3 loop reads CSATPVDRDTGELFF. The CDR3 nucleotides read TGCAGTGCTACCCCCGTGGATCGCGACACCGGGGAGCTGTTTTTT.

The chain is built from TRBV5-1 and TRBJ2-7; 9 nucleotides line up with TRBD1. With V trimmed by 0 bases and J by 5 bases, 3 bases remained unmatched. Germline V gives CDR1 SGHRS, CDR2 YFSETQ. This CDR3 contains 14 residues. The CDR3 loop reads CASSLDRGQDEQYF. The CDR3 DNA reads as TGCGCCAGCAGCTTGGACAGGGGGCAGGACGAGCAGTACTTC.

In this sample, this clonotype turned up many times. The chain has TRBV20-1 and TRBJ2-3; no firm D call. The length of the CDR3 is 15 residues. Per germline, CDR1 DFQATT and CDR2 SNEGSKA (reference sequence). Trimming removed 3 bases from V and 0 bases from J, with 13 bases in between. The CDR3 here is CSASWAAESTDTQYF. CDR3 in DNA: TGCAGTGCTAGTTGGGCGGCTGAGAGCACAGATACGCAGTATTTT.

This clonotype has more than one count but fewer than ten. The chain is built from TRBV10-3 and TRBJ2-3, with 11 bases that match TRBD2. V shed 6 bases, J shed 6 bases, and the junction held 2 bases outside the gene matches. Per the germline V gene, CDR1 is ENHRY and CDR2 is SYGVKD. This CDR3 is 13 amino acids long. The CDR3 DNA reads TGTGCCATCAGGGGGACTAGCGGTGATACGCAGTATTTT. As protein: CAIRGTSGDTQYF.